This T cell receptor beta chain is from a study of cytomegalovirus exposure and HLA in healthy donors. Broader study findings: Three CMV-associated chains proved CMV antigen-specific in vitro.

Of note for this clone: Its antigen is unknown.

A multiplex PCR was run with 60 Vbeta primers and 13 Jbeta primers. Some clones are missing from TCRdb's copy, which holds only in-frame ones; the method was immunoSEQ multiplex PCR. The table includes approximately 190,000 clones, nearly 80% detected once. Trimming removed 2 bases from V and 7 bases from J, with 15 bases in between. The CDR3 extends over 15 amino acids. In germline, CDR1 is WNHNN, CDR2 SYGVQD (reference sequence). The chain employs TRBV10-1 and TRBJ2-1; D not certain. Sequences were obtained from PBMCs. This TCR was sampled from a woman aged 25 to 39 in good health and CMV-seropositive. The CDR3 DNA reads as TGCGCCAGCAGTGAGCGGCGGTTCGGAGAGAATGAGCAGTTCTTC. It translates to CASSERRFGENEQFF.